The present entry profiles one TCR beta chain with its context. Its target is not known. This sample stems from a study of post-analysis software for immune sequencing data. For the study at large: Included among the disease courses, which were recorded for the cohort, were relapsing-remitting, secondary progressive and progressive-relapsing multiple sclerosis. Study observations and caveats: Batch-mates among the samples co-clustered strongly by F measure. TRBV segments more frequent in patients than in controls numbered five and included TRBV5-6, TRBV5-1 and TRBV20-1.

Germline V lookup: CDR1 DFQATT, CDR2 SNEGSKA (reference sequence). CDR3 size: 15 residues. V lost 1 base and J lost 3; bases outside the gene matches: 6. Sequencing libraries made from TCR beta cDNA carried unique molecular identifiers. It was from roughly 1.1 to 9.2 million T cells that around 500,000 cDNA molecules came. TCRdb reprocessed the PCR reads via MiXCR and lists one record per CDR3 protein. The sample has hundreds of thousands of distinct CDR3 sequences, 45% seen once. The chain joins TRBV20-1 to TRBJ1-1, with 9 bases matching TRBD1. The clonotype was recovered from a girl aged 10-17 years with multiple sclerosis. The sample was blood. As DNA, the CDR3 is TGCAGTGCTAGAGGGGGGACAGGGAGGTACACTGAAGCTTTCTTT. Its protein is CSARGGTGRYTEAFF.